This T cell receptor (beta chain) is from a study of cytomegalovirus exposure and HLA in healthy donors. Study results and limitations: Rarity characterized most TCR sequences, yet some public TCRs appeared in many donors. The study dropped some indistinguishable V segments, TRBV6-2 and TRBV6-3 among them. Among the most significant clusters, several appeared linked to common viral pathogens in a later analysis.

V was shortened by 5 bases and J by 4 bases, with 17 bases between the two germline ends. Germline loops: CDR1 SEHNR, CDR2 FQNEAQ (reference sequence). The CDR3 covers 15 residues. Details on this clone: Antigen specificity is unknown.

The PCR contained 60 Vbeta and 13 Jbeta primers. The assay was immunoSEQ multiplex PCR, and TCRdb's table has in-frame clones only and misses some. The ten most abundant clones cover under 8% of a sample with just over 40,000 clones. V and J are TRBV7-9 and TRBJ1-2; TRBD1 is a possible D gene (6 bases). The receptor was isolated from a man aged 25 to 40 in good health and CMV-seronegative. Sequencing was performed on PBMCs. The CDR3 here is CASSHRDRVSYGYTF. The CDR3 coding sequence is TGTGCCAGCAGCCACAGGGACCGTGTTTCCTATGGCTACACCTTC.